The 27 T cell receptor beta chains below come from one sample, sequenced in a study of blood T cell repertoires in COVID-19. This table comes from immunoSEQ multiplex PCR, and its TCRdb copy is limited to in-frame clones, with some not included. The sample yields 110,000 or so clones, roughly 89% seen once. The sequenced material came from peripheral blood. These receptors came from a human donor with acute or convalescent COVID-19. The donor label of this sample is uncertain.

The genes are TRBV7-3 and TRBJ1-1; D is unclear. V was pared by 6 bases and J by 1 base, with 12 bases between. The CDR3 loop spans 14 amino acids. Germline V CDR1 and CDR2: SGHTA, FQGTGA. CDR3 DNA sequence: TGTGCCAGCAGATTGGGCAGATCGAACACTGAAGCTTTCTTT. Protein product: CASRLGRSNTEAFF.

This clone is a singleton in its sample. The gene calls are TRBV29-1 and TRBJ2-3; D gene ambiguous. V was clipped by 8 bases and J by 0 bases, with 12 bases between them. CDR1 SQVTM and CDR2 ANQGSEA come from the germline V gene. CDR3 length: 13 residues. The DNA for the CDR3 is TGCAGCCTCGGTGGTCCTAGCACAGATACGCAGTATTTT. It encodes CSLGGPSTDTQYF.

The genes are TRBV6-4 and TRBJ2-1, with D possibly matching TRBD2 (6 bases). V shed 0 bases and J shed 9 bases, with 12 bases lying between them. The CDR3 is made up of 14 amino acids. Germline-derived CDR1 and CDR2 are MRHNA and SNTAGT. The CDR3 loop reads CASSDSHLGGEQFF. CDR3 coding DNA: TGTGCCAGCAGTGACTCCCATTTGGGGGGTGAGCAGTTCTTC.

The CDR3 sequence is CASSSLRGAVPYEQYF. DNA of the CDR3: TGTGCCAGCAGTTCCTTACGCGGAGCTGTCCCCTACGAGCAGTACTTC. V usage is TRBV28 and J usage is TRBJ2-7; D gene ambiguous. In germline, CDR1 is MDHEN, CDR2 SYDVKM. The CDR3 runs 16 residues. With 4 bases removed from V and 2 bases from J, the gap between germline ends came to 18 bases.

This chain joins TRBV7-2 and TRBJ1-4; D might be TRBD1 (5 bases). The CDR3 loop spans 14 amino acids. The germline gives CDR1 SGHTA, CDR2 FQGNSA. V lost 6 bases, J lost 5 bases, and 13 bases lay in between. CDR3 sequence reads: CASSNYRKNEKLFF. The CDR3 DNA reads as TGTGCCAGCAGTAATTACAGGAAAAATGAAAAACTGTTTTTT.

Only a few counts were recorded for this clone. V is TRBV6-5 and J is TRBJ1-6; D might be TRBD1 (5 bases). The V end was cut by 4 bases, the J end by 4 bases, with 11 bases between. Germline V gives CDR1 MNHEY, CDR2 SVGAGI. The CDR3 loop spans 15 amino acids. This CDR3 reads CASSFRTIYNSPLHF. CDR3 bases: TGTGCCAGCAGTTTCCGGACAATTTATAATTCACCCCTCCACTTT.

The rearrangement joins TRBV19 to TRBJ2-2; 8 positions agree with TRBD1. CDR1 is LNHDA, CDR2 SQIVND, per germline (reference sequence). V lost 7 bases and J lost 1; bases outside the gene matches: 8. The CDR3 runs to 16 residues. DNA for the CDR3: TGTGCCAGTAACCCTCTGACAGGGGAGAACACCGGGGAGCTGTTTTTT. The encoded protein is CASNPLTGENTGELFF.

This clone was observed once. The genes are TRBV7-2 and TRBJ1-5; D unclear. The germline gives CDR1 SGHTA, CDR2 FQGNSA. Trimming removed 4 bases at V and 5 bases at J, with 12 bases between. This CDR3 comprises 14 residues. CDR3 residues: CASSSRRGDQPQHF. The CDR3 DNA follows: TGTGCCAGCAGCTCTAGACGGGGAGATCAGCCCCAGCATTTT.

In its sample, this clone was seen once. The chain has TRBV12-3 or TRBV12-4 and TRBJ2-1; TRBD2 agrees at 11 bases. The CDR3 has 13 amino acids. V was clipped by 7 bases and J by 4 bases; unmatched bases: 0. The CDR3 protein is CASIAGGYNEQFF. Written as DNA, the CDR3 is TGTGCCAGCATAGCGGGGGGGTACAATGAGCAGTTCTTC.

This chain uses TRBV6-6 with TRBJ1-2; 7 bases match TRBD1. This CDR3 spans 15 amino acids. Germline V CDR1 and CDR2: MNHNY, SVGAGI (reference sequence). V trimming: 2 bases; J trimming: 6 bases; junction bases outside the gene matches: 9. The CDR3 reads CASSYDDRDRDGYTF. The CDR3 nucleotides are TGTGCCAGCAGTTACGATGACCGGGACAGAGATGGCTACACCTTC.

The CDR3 spells CASNSRQGGKQYF. DNA for the CDR3: TGTGCCAGCAACTCCCGACAGGGCGGGAAGCAGTACTTC. V and J are TRBV6-5 and TRBJ2-7; tentative D call: TRBD1 (7 bases). Between the trimmed V and J ends, which lost 7 bases and 8 bases, there was a span of 18 bases. CDR1 is MNHEY and CDR2 is SVGAGI in the germline V gene. The CDR3 is made up of 13 amino acids.

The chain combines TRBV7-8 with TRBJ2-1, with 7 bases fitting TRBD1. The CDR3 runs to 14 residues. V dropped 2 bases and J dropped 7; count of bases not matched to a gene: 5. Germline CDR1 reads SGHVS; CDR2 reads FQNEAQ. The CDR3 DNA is TGTGCCAGCAGCTTAAAGGGGGCGCGTAATGAGCAGTTCTTC. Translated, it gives CASSLKGARNEQFF.

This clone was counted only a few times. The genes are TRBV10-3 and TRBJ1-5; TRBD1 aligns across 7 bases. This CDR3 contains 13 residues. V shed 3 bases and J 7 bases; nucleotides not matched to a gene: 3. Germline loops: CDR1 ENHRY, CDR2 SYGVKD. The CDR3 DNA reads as TGTGCCATCAGTGACCGACAGGGCCAGCCCCAGCATTTT. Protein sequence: CAISDRQGQPQHF.

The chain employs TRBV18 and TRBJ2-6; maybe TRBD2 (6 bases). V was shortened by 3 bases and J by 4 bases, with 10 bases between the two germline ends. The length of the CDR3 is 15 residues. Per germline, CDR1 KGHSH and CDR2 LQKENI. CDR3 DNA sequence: TGTGCCAGCTCACCTGGACTAAACGGGGCCAACGTCCTGACTTTC. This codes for CASSPGLNGANVLTF.

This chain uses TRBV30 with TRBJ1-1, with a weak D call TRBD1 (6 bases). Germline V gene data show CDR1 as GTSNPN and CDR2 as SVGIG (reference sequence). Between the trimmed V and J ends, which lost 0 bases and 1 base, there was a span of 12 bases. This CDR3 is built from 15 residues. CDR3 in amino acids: CAWSVHPGANTEAFF. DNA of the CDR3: TGTGCCTGGAGTGTACACCCAGGGGCGAACACTGAAGCTTTCTTT.

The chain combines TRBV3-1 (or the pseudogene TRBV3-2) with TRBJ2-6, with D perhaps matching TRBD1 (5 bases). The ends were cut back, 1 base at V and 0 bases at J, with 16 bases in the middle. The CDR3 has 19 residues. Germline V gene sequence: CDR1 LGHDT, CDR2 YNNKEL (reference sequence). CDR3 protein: CASSQGQQVFGSGANVLTF. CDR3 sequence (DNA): TGTGCCAGCAGCCAAGGACAACAGGTTTTCGGCTCTGGGGCCAACGTCCTGACTTTC.

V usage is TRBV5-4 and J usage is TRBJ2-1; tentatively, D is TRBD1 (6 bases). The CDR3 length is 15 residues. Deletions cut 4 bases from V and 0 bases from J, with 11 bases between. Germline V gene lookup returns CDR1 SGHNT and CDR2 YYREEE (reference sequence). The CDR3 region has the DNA TGTGCCAGCAGCGTAACAGGGCGCTCCTACAATGAGCAGTTCTTC. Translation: CASSVTGRSYNEQFF.

CDR3 sequence reads: CASSYGTTLAEKLFF. CDR3 DNA sequence: TGTGCCAGCAGTTACGGAACAACCCTAGCTGAAAAACTGTTTTTT. The gene calls are TRBV6-5 and TRBJ1-4; no firm D call. Trimming took off 2 bases at V and 7 bases at J, with 14 bases between the two ends. Germline V gene lookup returns CDR1 MNHEY and CDR2 SVGAGI. The CDR3 length is 15 residues.

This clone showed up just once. CDR3 amino acids: CASAQGGPPPQHF. The CDR3 bases are TGTGCCAGCGCACAAGGGGGACCGCCACCCCAGCATTTT. The V call is TRBV28, the J call TRBJ1-5, with a possible D match to TRBD1 (6 bases). V was trimmed by 8 bases and J by 10 bases, leaving 18 bases between them. CDR3 length: 13 amino acids. Germline V lookup: CDR1 MDHEN, CDR2 SYDVKM. Filled out from reference TRBV28 and TRBJ1-5, the complete variable domain reads DVKVTQSSRYLVKRTGEKVFLECVQDMDHENMFWYRQDPGLGLRLIYFSYDVKMKEKGDIPEGYSVSREKKERFSLILESASTNQTSMYLCASAQGGPPPQHFGDGTRLSIL.

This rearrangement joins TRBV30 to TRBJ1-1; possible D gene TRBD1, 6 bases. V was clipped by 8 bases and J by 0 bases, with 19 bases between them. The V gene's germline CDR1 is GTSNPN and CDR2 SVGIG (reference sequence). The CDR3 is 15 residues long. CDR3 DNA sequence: TGTGCCCATAACGGGATACAGGGCATGAACACTGAAGCTTTCTTT. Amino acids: CAHNGIQGMNTEAFF.

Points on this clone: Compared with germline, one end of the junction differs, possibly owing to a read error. DNA of the CDR3: TGCGCCAGCAGCCACTCGGGACTAGCCTCGCTCCGCTTC. As protein: CASSHSGLASLRF. The gene calls are TRBV4-3 and TRBJ2-7, with 9 nucleotides matching TRBD2. Per the germline V gene, CDR1 is LGHNA and CDR2 is YSLEER. The CDR3 spans 13 residues.

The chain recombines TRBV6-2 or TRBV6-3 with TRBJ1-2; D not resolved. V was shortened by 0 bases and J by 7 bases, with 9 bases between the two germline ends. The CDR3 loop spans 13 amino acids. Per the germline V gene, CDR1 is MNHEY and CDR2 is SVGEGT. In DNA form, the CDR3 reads TGTGCCAGCAGTTACTCGATGTACAGTGGCTACACCTTC. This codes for CASSYSMYSGYTF.

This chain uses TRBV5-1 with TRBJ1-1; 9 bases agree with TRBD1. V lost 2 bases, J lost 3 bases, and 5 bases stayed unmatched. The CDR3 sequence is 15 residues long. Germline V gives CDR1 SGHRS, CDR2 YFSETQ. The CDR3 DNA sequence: TGCGCCAGCAGCTTTGGGACAGGGTTCCACACTGAAGCTTTCTTT. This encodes CASSFGTGFHTEAFF.

This chain's CDR3 is CASFNTATYNEQFF. The CDR3 region has the DNA TGTGCCAGCTTTAATACAGCTACCTACAATGAGCAGTTCTTC. This chain joins TRBV7-8 and TRBJ2-1, with D hard to call. Trimming removed 8 bases from V and 2 bases from J, with 13 bases in between. The CDR3 has 14 amino acids. Germline CDR1 SGHVS, CDR2 FQNEAQ. Full variable domain (outside the CDR3, taken from reference TRBV7-8 and TRBJ2-1): GAGVSQSPRYKVAKRGQDVALRCDPISGHVSLFWYQQALGQGPEFLTYFQNEAQLDKSGLPSDRFFAERPEGSVSTLKIQRTQQEDSAVYLCASFNTATYNEQFFGPGTRLTVL.

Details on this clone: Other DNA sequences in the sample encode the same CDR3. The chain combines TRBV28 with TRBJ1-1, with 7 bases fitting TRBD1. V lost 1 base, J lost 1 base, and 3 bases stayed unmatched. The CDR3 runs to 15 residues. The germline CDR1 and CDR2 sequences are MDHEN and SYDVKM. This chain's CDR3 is CASSLLAGGNTEAFF. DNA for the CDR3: TGTGCCAGCAGTTTATTGGCAGGGGGGAACACTGAAGCTTTCTTT.

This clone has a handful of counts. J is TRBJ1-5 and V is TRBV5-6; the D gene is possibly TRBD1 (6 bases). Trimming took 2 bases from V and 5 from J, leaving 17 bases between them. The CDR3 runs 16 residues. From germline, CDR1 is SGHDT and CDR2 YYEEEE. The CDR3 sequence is CASSLMAGTPDQPQHF. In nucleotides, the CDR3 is TGTGCCAGCAGCTTAATGGCTGGGACACCAGATCAGCCCCAGCATTTT.

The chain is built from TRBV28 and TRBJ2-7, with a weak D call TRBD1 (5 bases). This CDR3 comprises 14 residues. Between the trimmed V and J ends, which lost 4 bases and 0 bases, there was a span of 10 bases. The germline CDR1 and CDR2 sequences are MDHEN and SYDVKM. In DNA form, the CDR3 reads TGTGCCAGCAGTTCGACAGACCACTCCTACGAGCAGTACTTC. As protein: CASSSTDHSYEQYF.